This T cell receptor (beta chain) was captured in a study of identical twins. Using its own MiXCR run on the 5' RACE reads, TCRdb lists one record per CDR3 protein. The sample records about 720,000 distinct CDR3 sequences, roughly 20% being singletons. This clonotype was seen a few times. Germline CDR1 LNHNV, CDR2 YYDKDF (reference sequence). The CDR3 loop spans 11 amino acids. Trimming left V 0 bases short and J 5 bases short, with 1 base between. Separately, the same data were catalogued under a study of T cells expressing NK-cell markers. From that second work: A handful of donors likewise had their CD3+CD56-NKG2C+ fraction led by these clonotypes.

Sequencing was done on a sample of PBMCs. The rearrangement links TRBV15 to TRBJ1-2; no clear D. This TCR was sampled from a woman younger than 30 in good health. The CDR3 DNA is TGTGCCACCAGCAGAGAGTATGGCTACACCTTC. Translated, it gives CATSREYGYTF.